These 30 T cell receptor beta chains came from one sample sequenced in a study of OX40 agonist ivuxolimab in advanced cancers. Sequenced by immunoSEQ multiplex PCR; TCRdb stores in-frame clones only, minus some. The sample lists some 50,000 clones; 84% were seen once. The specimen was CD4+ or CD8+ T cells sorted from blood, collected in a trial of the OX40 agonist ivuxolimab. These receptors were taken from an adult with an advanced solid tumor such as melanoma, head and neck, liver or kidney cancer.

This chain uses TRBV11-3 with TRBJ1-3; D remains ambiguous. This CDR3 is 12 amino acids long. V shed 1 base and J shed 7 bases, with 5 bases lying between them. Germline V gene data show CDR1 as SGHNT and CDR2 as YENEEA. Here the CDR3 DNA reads TGTGCCAGCAGCTTAGGAGGGAACACCATATATTTT. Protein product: CASSLGGNTIYF.

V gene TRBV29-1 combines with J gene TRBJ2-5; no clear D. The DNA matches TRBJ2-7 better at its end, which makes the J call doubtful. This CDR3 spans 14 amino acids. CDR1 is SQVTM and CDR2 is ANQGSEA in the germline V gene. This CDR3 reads CSVGRVASSYEQYF. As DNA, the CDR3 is TGCAGCGTAGGACGGGTGGCGAGCTCCTACGAGCAGTACTTC.

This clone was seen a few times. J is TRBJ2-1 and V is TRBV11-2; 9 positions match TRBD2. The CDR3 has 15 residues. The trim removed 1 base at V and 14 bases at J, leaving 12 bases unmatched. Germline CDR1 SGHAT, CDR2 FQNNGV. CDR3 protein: CASSLGLAGTPKEFF. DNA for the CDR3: TGTGCCAGCAGCTTAGGCCTAGCGGGAACCCCCAAAGAGTTCTTC.

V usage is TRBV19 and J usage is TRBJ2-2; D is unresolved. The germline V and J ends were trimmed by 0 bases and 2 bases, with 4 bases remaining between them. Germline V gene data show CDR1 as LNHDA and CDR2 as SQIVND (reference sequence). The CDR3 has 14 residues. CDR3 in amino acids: CASSIDRNTGELFF. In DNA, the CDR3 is TGTGCCAGTAGTATAGATCGTAACACCGGGGAGCTGTTTTTT.

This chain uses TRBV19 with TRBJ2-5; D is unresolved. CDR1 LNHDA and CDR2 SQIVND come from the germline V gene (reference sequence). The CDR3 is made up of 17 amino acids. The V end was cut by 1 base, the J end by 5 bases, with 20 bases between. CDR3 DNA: TGTGCCAGTAGTATAGGAGTCCGGCGGAGCTTTGGGGAGACCCAGTACTTC. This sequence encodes CASSIGVRRSFGETQYF.

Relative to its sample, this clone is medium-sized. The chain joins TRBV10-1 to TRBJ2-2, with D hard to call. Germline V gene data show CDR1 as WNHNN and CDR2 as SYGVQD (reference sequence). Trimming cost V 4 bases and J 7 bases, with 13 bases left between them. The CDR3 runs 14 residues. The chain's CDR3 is CASSANRLGGELFF. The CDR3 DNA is TGCGCCAGCAGTGCTAATAGGCTTGGCGGGGAGCTGTTTTTT.

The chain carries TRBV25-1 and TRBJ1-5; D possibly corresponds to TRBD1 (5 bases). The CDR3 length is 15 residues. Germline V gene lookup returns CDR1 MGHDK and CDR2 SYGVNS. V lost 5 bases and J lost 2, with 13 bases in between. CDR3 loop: CASSLGTGGNQPQHF. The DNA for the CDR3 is TGTGCCAGCAGTCTTGGCACAGGAGGCAATCAGCCCCAGCATTTT.

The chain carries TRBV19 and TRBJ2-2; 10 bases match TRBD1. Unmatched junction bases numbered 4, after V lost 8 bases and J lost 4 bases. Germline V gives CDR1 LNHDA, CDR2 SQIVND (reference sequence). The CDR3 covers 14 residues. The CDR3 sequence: CASRDRGSTGELFF. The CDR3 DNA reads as TGTGCCAGTCGGGACAGGGGAAGCACCGGGGAGCTGTTTTTT.

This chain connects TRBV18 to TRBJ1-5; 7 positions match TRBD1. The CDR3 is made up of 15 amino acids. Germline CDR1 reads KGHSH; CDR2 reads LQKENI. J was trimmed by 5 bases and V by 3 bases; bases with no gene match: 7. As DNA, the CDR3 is TGTGCCAGCTCACCGGAACAGGGGAGTGATCAGCCCCAGCATTTT. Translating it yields CASSPEQGSDQPQHF.

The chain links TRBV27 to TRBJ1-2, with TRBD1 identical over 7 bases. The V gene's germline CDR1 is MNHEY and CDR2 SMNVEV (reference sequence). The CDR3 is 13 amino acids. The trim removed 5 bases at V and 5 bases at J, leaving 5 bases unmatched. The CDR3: CASSQTGQYGYTF. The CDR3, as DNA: TGTGCCAGCAGTCAGACAGGGCAGTATGGCTACACCTTC.

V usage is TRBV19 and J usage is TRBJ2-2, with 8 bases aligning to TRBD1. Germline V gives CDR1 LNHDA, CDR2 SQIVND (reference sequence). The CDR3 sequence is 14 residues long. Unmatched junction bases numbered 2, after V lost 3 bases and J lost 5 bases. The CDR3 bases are TGTGCCAGTAGTATCAGGGGGCGAACCGGGGAGCTGTTTTTT. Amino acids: CASSIRGRTGELFF. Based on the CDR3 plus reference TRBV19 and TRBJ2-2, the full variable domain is DGGITQSPKYLFRKEGQNVTLSCEQNLNHDAMYWYRQDPGQGLRLIYYSQIVNDFQKGDIAEGYSVSREKKESFPLTVTSAQKNPTAFYLCASSIRGRTGELFFGEGSRLTVL.

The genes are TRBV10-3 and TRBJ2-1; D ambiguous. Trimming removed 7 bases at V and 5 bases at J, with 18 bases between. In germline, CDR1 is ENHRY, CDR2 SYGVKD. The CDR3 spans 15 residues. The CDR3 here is CAIMGQTKLHNEQFF. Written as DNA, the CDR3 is TGTGCCATCATGGGCCAGACCAAACTTCACAATGAGCAGTTCTTC.

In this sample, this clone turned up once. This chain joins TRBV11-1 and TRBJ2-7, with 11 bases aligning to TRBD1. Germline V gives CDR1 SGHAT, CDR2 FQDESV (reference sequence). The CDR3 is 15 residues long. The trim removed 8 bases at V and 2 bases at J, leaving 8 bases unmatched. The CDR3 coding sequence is TGTGCCAGCCAGAACCCGGGACAGGGGGCCTACGAGCAGTACTTC. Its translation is CASQNPGQGAYEQYF.

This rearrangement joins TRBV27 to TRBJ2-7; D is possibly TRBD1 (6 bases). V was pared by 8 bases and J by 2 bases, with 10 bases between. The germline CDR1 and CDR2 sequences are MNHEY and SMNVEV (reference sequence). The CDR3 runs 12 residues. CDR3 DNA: TGTGCCAGCCGACGGGACACCTACGAGCAGTACTTC. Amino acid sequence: CASRRDTYEQYF.

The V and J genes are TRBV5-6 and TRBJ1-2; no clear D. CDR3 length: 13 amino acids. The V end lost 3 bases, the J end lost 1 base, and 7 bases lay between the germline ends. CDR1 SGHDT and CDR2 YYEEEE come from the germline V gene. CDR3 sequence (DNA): TGTGCCAGCAGCTCAAAGGATAACTATGGCTACACCTTC. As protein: CASSSKDNYGYTF.

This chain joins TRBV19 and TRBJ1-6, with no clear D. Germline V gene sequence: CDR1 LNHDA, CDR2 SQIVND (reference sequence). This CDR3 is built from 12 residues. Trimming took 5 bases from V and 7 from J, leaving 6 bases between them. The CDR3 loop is CASSSRNSPLHF. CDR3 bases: TGTGCCAGTAGTTCAAGGAATTCACCCCTCCACTTT.

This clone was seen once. CDR3 amino acids: CASSEGPSGRVGDGADTQYF. Written as DNA, the CDR3 is TGCGCCAGCTCCGAGGGGCCTAGCGGGAGGGTAGGTGATGGTGCAGATACGCAGTATTTT. The chain carries TRBV10-1 and TRBJ2-3; 12 bases are a match to TRBD2. The CDR3 sequence is 20 residues long. After removal of 8 bases from V and 4 bases from J, the junction contained 22 bases not matched to a gene. Germline V CDR1 and CDR2: WNHNN, SYGVQD (reference sequence).

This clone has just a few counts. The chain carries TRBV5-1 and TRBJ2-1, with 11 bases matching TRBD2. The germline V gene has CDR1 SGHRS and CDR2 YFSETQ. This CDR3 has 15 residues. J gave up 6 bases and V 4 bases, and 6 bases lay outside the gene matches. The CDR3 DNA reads TGCGCCAGCAGCCCGGGACTAGCGGCCTTCAATGAGCAGTTCTTC. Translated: CASSPGLAAFNEQFF. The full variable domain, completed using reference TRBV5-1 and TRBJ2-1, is KAGVTQTPRYLIKTRGQQVTLSCSPISGHRSVSWYQQTPGQGLQFLFEYFSETQRNKGNFPGRFSGRQFSNSRSEMNVSTLELGDSALYLCASSPGLAAFNEQFFGPGTRLTVL.

The CDR3 DNA reads as TGTGCCAGCAGCTTAAGCGGAAGGGAGGGCAATGAGCAGTTCTTC. Its translation is CASSLSGREGNEQFF. The rearrangement links TRBV7-3 to TRBJ2-1, with 7 positions matching TRBD2. The V and J ends lost 1 base and 6 bases, in that order; junction bases with no gene match: 6. The CDR3 is made up of 15 amino acids. Looked up from germline, CDR1 is SGHTA and CDR2 is FQGTGA.

CDR3 sequence reads: CASRAGGMRTEAFF. DNA of the CDR3: TGTGCCAGCAGGGCGGGGGGGATGAGGACTGAAGCTTTCTTT. The chain uses TRBV6-6 and TRBJ1-1; weak D call: TRBD1 (5 bases). This CDR3 region has 14 residues. The V end was cut by 6 bases, the J end by 5 bases, with 16 bases between. Germline V gene data show CDR1 as MNHNY and CDR2 as SVGAGI (reference sequence).

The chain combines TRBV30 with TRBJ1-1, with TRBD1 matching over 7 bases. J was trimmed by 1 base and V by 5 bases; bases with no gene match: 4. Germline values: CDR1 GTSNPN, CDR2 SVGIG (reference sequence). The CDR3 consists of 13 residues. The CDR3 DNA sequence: TGTGCCTGGGACAGGGCGGGGAACACTGAAGCTTTCTTT. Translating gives CAWDRAGNTEAFF.

The CDR3 sequence: CASRLAGETDTQYF. CDR3 bases: TGCGCCAGCAGACTAGCGGGAGAGACAGATACGCAGTATTTT. V and J are TRBV10-2 and TRBJ2-3; 11 bases map to TRBD2. CDR3 length: 14 amino acids. CDR1 WSHSY and CDR2 SAAADI come from the germline V gene. Trimming at V came to 6 bases and at J to 3 bases, leaving 2 bases not matched to a gene.

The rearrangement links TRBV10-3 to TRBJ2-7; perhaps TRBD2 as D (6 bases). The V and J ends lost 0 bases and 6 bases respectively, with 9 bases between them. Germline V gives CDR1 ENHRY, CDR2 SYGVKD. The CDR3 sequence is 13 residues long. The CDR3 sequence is CAISESTSFEQYF. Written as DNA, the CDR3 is TGTGCCATCAGTGAGTCGACTAGTTTCGAGCAGTACTTC.

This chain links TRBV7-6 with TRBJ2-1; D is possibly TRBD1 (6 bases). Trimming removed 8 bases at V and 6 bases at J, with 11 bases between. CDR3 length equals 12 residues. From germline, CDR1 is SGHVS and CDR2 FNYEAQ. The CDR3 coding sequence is TGTGCCAGCGGACAGACGCTCAATGAGCAGTTCTTC. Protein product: CASGQTLNEQFF.

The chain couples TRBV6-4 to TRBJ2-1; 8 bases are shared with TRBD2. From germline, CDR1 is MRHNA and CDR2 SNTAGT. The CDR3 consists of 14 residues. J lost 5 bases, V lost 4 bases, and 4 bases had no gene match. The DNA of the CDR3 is TGTGCCAGCAGTGTAGAACTAGCGGACAATGAGCAGTTCTTC. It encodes CASSVELADNEQFF.

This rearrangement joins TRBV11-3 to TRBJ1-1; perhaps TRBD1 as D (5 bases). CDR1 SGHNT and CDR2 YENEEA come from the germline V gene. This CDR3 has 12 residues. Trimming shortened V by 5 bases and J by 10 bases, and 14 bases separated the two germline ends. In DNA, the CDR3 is TGTGCCAGCAGCGCCGGGGCCAGAGGAGCTTTCTTT. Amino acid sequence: CASSAGARGAFF.

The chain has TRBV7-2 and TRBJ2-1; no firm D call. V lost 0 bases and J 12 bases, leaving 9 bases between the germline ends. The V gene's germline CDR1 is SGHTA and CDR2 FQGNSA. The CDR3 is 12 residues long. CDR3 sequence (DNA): TGTGCCAGCAGCTTAGCGGTCCCCCGGCAGTTCTTC. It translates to CASSLAVPRQFF.

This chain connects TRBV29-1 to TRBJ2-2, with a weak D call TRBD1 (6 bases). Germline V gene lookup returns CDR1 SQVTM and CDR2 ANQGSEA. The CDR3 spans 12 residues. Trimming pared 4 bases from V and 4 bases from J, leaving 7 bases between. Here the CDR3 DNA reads TGCAGCGTTGGGACAGCCACCGGGGAGCTGTTTTTT. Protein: CSVGTATGELFF.

CDR3 sequence (DNA): TGTGCCAGCGCCAAATACGAGGGGTTTAGGAACACTGAAGCTTTCTTT. Translating it yields CASAKYEGFRNTEAFF. This sequence joins TRBV7-2 and TRBJ1-1, with D perhaps matching TRBD1 (5 bases). V was trimmed by 8 bases and J by 1 base, leaving 20 bases between them. Germline V gene sequence: CDR1 SGHTA, CDR2 FQGNSA. This CDR3 is built from 16 residues.

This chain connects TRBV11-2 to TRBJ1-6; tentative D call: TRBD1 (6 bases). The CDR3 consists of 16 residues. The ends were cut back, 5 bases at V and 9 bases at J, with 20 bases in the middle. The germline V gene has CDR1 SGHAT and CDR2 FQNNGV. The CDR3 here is CASSPRGAGAGSPLHF. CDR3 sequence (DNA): TGTGCCAGCAGCCCCCGAGGGGCGGGGGCAGGTTCACCCCTCCACTTT.